These 18 T cell receptor beta chains share one sample of origin, sequenced in a study of T-cell reconstitution after alpha-beta-depleted transplantation in children. Library preparation (for TCRbeta) was performed with unique molecular identifiers. From the PCR reads, TCRdb called clonotypes with MiXCR, one entry per CDR3 protein. The profile shows approximately 490,000 distinct CDR3 sequences, roughly a tenth of them singletons. The sample was PBMCs, taken before TCRalphabeta/CD19-depleted stem cell transplant. Receptor source: a child aged 2 to 9 with inherited bone marrow failure, due to receive a stem cell transplant.

This clonotype was seen at least ten times. V and J are TRBV4-1 and TRBJ2-1; 13 bases line up with TRBD2. CDR3 length: 15 residues. Germline V gene lookup returns CDR1 MGHRA and CDR2 YSYEKL. The J segment lost 9 bases and the V segment lost 2 bases, leaving 4 bases of the junction unmatched. The CDR3 nucleotides read TGCGCCAGCAGCCAAACCGGGACTAGCGGGATTGAGCAGTTCTTC. It encodes CASSQTGTSGIEQFF.

Many counts were recorded for this clonotype. This sequence joins TRBV20-1 and TRBJ1-5; 7 bases match TRBD1. The junction had 9 bases not matched to a gene; V was cut back by 5 bases and J by 2 bases. CDR1 is DFQATT and CDR2 is SNEGSKA in the germline V gene (reference sequence). The CDR3 loop spans 15 amino acids. The CDR3 reads CSAPKTGRGNQPQHF. CDR3 bases: TGCAGTGCTCCGAAGACAGGGAGGGGCAATCAGCCCCAGCATTTT.

This clonotype appeared many times. J is TRBJ2-1 and V is TRBV20-1; 10 bases are a match to TRBD2. The CDR3 length is 15 residues. CDR1 and CDR2 (germline): DFQATT, SNEGSKA (reference sequence). Trimming removed 3 bases from V and 5 bases from J; junction bases left unmatched: 7. CDR3 DNA: TGCAGTGCTAGCTTTAGCGGGAGGATAGACAATGAGCAGTTCTTC. Translated: CSASFSGRIDNEQFF.

Remarks on this clonotype: A read error may be the cause here, since a much bigger clone is one base away. Here the CDR3 reads CCARLADYEQYF. The DNA of the CDR3 is TGCTGTGCGCGACTAGCGGACTACGAGCAGTACTTC. V and J are TRBV20-1 and TRBJ2-7; 9 positions agree with TRBD2. The CDR3 loop spans 12 amino acids. Per the germline V gene, CDR1 is DFQATT and CDR2 is SNEGSKA (reference sequence).

At least ten counts were recorded for this clonotype. V is TRBV4-1 and J is TRBJ2-7; D possibly corresponds to TRBD2 (5 bases). Germline V gene data show CDR1 as MGHRA and CDR2 as YSYEKL. V was cut by 0 bases and J by 3 bases, with 12 bases left in between. The CDR3 has 15 amino acids. The CDR3: CASSQESLAYYEQYF. The CDR3 DNA reads TGCGCCAGCAGCCAAGAGAGCCTAGCATACTACGAGCAGTACTTC.

This clonotype occurred many times. The chain carries TRBV10-3 and TRBJ2-3; 11 nucleotides agree with TRBD2. The CDR3 has 15 residues. J gave up 1 base and V 5 bases, and 2 bases lay outside the gene matches. Looked up from germline, CDR1 is ENHRY and CDR2 is SYGVKD. Written as DNA, the CDR3 is TGTGCCATCAGTCCGGGACTAGCGGGCACAGATACGCAGTATTTT. Translated: CAISPGLAGTDTQYF.

This clonotype was observed at least ten times. This chain uses TRBV28 with TRBJ1-5, with a weak D call TRBD1 (6 bases). CDR1 is MDHEN and CDR2 is SYDVKM in the germline V gene. The CDR3 runs to 16 residues. V lost 7 bases and J lost 0, with 16 bases in between. This chain's CDR3 is CASTFSDRNSNQPQHF. In DNA form, the CDR3 reads TGTGCCAGCACCTTCTCGGACAGAAATAGCAATCAGCCCCAGCATTTT.

This clonotype was observed at least ten times. The rearrangement links TRBV12-3 or TRBV12-4 to TRBJ2-1; 13 positions agree with TRBD2. The CDR3 has 13 amino acids. V lost 8 bases, J lost 8 bases, and 3 bases stayed unmatched. The CDR3 sequence is CASGLAGDDEQFF. The DNA of the CDR3 is TGTGCCAGCGGACTAGCGGGAGACGATGAGCAGTTCTTC.

This clonotype showed up many times. The chain is built from TRBV7-2 and TRBJ1-5; D not certain. Germline V gene sequence: CDR1 SGHTA, CDR2 FQGNSA. V gave up 1 base and J gave up 6 bases, with 7 bases separating them. This CDR3 has 13 amino acids. CDR3 protein: CASSLDWGQPQHF. The CDR3 bases are TGTGCCAGCAGCTTAGATTGGGGTCAGCCCCAGCATTTT.

Ten or more counts support this clonotype. The genes are TRBV6-2 or TRBV6-3 and TRBJ2-2; TRBD2 matches 10 bases. This CDR3 spans 16 amino acids. The germline CDR1 and CDR2 sequences are MNHEY and SVGEGT. V lost 10 bases and J lost 4; bases outside the gene matches: 12. CDR3: CATRTSGRGGTGELFF. The CDR3 DNA reads TGTGCCACCCGGACTAGCGGCAGGGGGGGCACCGGGGAGCTGTTTTTT.

Comment on this clonotype: This may come from a read error, since a much larger clone is one base off. The J gene is TRBJ2-1, the V gene TRBV28; TRBD2 matches 9 bases. This CDR3 has 16 amino acids. Germline-derived CDR1 and CDR2 are MDHEN and SYDVKM. CDR3 loop: CAISQGGGGGSNEQFF. CDR3 DNA sequence: TGTGCCATCAGTCAAGGCGGGGGGGGAGGGTCGAATGAGCAGTTCTTC.

This clonotype was counted at least ten times. The rearrangement uses TRBV27 and TRBJ2-1; 8 bases map to TRBD2. CDR1 and CDR2 (germline): MNHEY, SMNVEV (reference sequence). J was trimmed by 4 bases and V by 4 bases; bases with no gene match: 6. The CDR3 has 15 residues. CDR3 in DNA: TGTGCCAGCAGTTACCCGGGACTAGGATACAATGAGCAGTTCTTC. Translation gives CASSYPGLGYNEQFF.

The chain couples TRBV27 to TRBJ2-7; 7 bases fit TRBD2. V lost 0 bases to trimming and J lost 2 bases; unmatched junction nucleotides: 7. The CDR3 is 16 amino acids. Germline CDR1 MNHEY, CDR2 SMNVEV (reference sequence). The DNA for the CDR3 is TGTGCCAGCAGTTTATCGATCCTAGCGGAAACCTACGAGCAGTACTTC. This translates into CASSLSILAETYEQYF.

The table lists this clonotype with a few counts. The rearrangement uses TRBV7-9 and TRBJ1-3; 7 bases align to TRBD1. The CDR3 loop spans 16 amino acids. Trimming removed 3 bases from V and 0 bases from J; junction bases left unmatched: 5. Germline V gives CDR1 SEHNR, CDR2 FQNEAQ (reference sequence). CDR3 in DNA: TGTGCCAGCAGCTTGGCGACAGGGCACTCTGGAAACACCATATATTTT. Translating it yields CASSLATGHSGNTIYF.

The table lists this clonotype with many counts. V and J are TRBV4-2 and TRBJ2-7; D is uncertain. The V gene's germline CDR1 is LGHNA and CDR2 YNFKEQ. The CDR3 covers 13 residues. Trimming shortened V by 0 bases and J by 5 bases, and 8 bases separated the two germline ends. The CDR3 nucleotides read TGTGCCAGCAGCCAAGACCTGGGCCACGAGCAGTACTTC. This translates into CASSQDLGHEQYF.

This clonotype was observed many times. The chain combines TRBV7-2 with TRBJ2-1, with D maybe TRBD1 (8 bases). V lost 2 bases and J lost 5, with 10 bases in between. CDR1 is SGHTA, CDR2 FQGNSA, per germline. The CDR3 consists of 14 residues. CDR3 loop: CASSLTGGDNEQFF. DNA for the CDR3: TGTGCCAGCAGCTTAACAGGGGGGGACAATGAGCAGTTCTTC. The whole variable domain, remainder taken from reference TRBV7-2 and TRBJ2-1, is GAGVSQSPSNKVTEKGKDVELRCDPISGHTALYWYRQSLGQGLEFLIYFQGNSAPDKSGLPSDRFSAERTGGSVSTLTIQRTQQEDSAVYLCASSLTGGDNEQFFGPGTRLTVL.

This clonotype has at least ten counts. This sequence joins TRBV27 and TRBJ2-5; D gene uncertain. V was pared by 0 bases and J by 1 base, with 6 bases between. The CDR3 is 14 amino acids. The V gene's germline CDR1 is MNHEY and CDR2 SMNVEV (reference sequence). DNA for the CDR3: TGTGCCAGCAGTTTATCTTTTGGCCAAGAGACCCAGTACTTC. Amino acid sequence: CASSLSFGQETQYF.

This chain uses TRBV29-1 with TRBJ2-7; 11 bases align to TRBD2. Germline V gene data show CDR1 as SQVTM and CDR2 as ANQGSEA. After removal of 8 bases from V and 4 bases from J, the junction contained 7 bases not matched to a gene. The length of the CDR3 is 13 residues. The CDR3 loop is CSTTSGIRYEQYF. CDR3 coding DNA: TGCAGCACGACTAGCGGGATTAGGTACGAGCAGTACTTC.